The present T cell receptor beta chain was sequenced within a study of siplizumab effects on memory and regulatory T cells. Comment on this clone: Its antigen is not known.

General study results and limits: Siplizumab caused a significant drop in alloreactive sequences traceable to unstimulated CD4+ memory cells. Unstimulated naive T cells seemed to show more diversity than memory cells did, and they also seemed to be among the major contributors to the alloresponse. Few alloreactive clones mapped to unstimulated subsets. A naive or memory phenotype could not be assigned to roughly 75-96% of the proliferating CD4+ or CD8+ clones.

This CDR3 has 14 residues. Trimming cost V 2 bases and J 4 bases, with 13 bases left between them. Germline values: CDR1 SGHNT, CDR2 YYREEE (reference sequence). Libraries were prepared by immunoSEQ multiplex PCR; TCRdb keeps only in-frame clonotypes and omits some of them. The sample lists 100,000 or so clones, around 93% occurring once. This chain links TRBV5-4 with TRBJ2-7; tentative D call: TRBD2 (7 bases). Sequencing was performed on CD4+ T cells sorted from blood. The origin of this receptor is a human donor in good health. CDR3 bases: TGTGCCAGCAGCTTCGGGGGGCGGAATTACGAGCAGTACTTC. Translating it yields CASSFGGRNYEQYF. Combining the CDR3 with reference TRBV5-4 and TRBJ2-7 gives the whole variable domain ETGVTQSPTHLIKTRGQQVTLRCSSQSGHNTVSWYQQALGQGPQFIFQYYREEENGRGNFPPRFSGLQFPNYSSELNVNALELDDSALYLCASSFGGRNYEQYFGPGTRLTVT.